This TCR beta chain was captured in a study of blood T cell repertoires in COVID-19. Background on the study: COVID-19 samples collected from the United States, Italy and Spain covered acute and convalescent phases.

Clones were sequenced by immunoSEQ multiplex PCR, and TCRdb holds only the in-frame ones, with some missing. The repertoire consists of over 200,000 clones, with 70% to 90% occurring once and the leading ten covering 10% to 14%. Participants were aged about 18 to 89 years, lived in roughly 23 US areas, and enrolled virtually. Donors in Cohort 3 who had recovered were those with two negative PCRs, healthcare professional clearance, or resolution of their symptoms. CDR3 length: 16 residues. The V gene's germline CDR1 is SGHRS and CDR2 YFSETQ. The V end was cut by 2 bases, the J end by 6 bases, with 17 bases between.

The TCR sequence derives from a man under 40 who had recovered from COVID-19. Material: PBMCs or T cells enriched from blood (not recorded which). V gene TRBV5-1 combines with J gene TRBJ2-2; perhaps TRBD2 as D (5 bases). The CDR3 nucleotides are TGCGCCAGCAGCTTAGGACTCCAAACCCCACCCGGGGAGCTGTTTTTT. This encodes CASSLGLQTPPGELFF.